The clone carrying this T cell receptor beta chain was detected many times. Found in a library prepared for alpha chains, this beta chain is an off-target read, and its abundance has little meaning. In germline, CDR1 is SGHNT, CDR2 YYREEE (reference sequence). After removal of 4 bases from V and 5 bases from J, the junction contained 8 bases not matched to a gene. The CDR3 runs 14 residues. Noted time point: sample taken at primary tumor resection. Without sorting, whole RNA was sequenced from tumor, nontumor lung or frozen PBMC. TCRdb fed the 5' RACE reads into MiXCR, producing one record per CDR3 protein. The sample consists of some 8,900 distinct CDR3 sequences, 4% to 5% of them appearing once. This record comes from a study of spatial heterogeneity in lung cancer.

The chain uses TRBV5-4 and TRBJ2-5; 7 bases fit TRBD2. Sample: PBMCs, taken at surgery. The origin of this receptor is a male donor with early-stage non-small cell lung cancer. The CDR3 protein is CASSLRLASETQYF. CDR3 DNA: TGTGCCAGCAGCCTCCGACTAGCATCCGAGACCCAGTACTTC.